The T cell receptor (beta chain) described here comes from a study of chemoradiotherapy in HPV16-positive cancers. Turning to the study itself: Candidate HPV-specific T-cell clones and common TCR motifs came from functional assays in two HPV16-positive patients.

Clones were sequenced by immunoSEQ multiplex PCR, and TCRdb holds only the in-frame ones, with some missing. The table includes under 30,000 clones, approximately 95% detected once. Samples were taken several times over chemoradiotherapy. Germline V lookup: CDR1 SGHTA, CDR2 FQGNSA. The CDR3 totals 15 residues. Trimming left V 5 bases short and J 4 bases short, with 18 bases between. The rearrangement uses TRBV7-2 and TRBJ2-7; TRBD2 is a possible D gene (6 bases). This clonotype originated in a human donor with HPV-associated anogenital cancer. This sample was gathered from a patient who underwent chemoradiotherapy. As DNA, the CDR3 is TGTGCCAGCAGCCAAGTAGTCGGGAGAGGTTACGAGCAGTACTTC. As protein: CASSQVVGRGYEQYF.